Shown below are 30 T cell receptor beta chains from a single sample sequenced in a study of early T cells in non-severe SARS-CoV-2 infection (dated by TCRdb to about 2021). The library was produced with 5' RACE. TCRdb lists the instrument as NextSeq 500. TCRdb took the public reads, trimmed them with fastp at Q25, ran MiXCR for clone calling and kept in-frame beta chains. Entries are consolidated by CDR3 protein sequence, retaining the most common genes and DNA. The sample table shows 46,000 or so distinct CDR3 sequences, and roughly 4% are seen once. Around 2.8% of the sample comes from the top ten. What was sequenced was whole blood. These receptors came from an adult who was a healthcare worker with PCR-confirmed SARS-CoV-2 infection or an uninfected control (not recorded which).

This clonotype was seen at least ten times. CDR3 loop: CASSPSDSGELFF. CDR3 sequence (DNA): TGTGCCAGCAGTCCCTCAGACAGCGGGGAGCTGTTTTTT. The gene calls are TRBV28 and TRBJ2-2; possible D gene TRBD1, 5 bases. Trimming shortened V by 5 bases and J by 7 bases, and 11 bases separated the two germline ends. Germline CDR1 MDHEN, CDR2 SYDVKM. The CDR3 runs to 13 residues.

This clonotype was found many times. This chain links TRBV12-3 or TRBV12-4 with TRBJ1-5; D is ambiguous. The CDR3 runs 15 residues. The V end was cut by 4 bases, the J end by 4 bases, with 14 bases between. The CDR3 region is CASSSSIAGNQPQHF. The CDR3 bases are TGTGCCAGCAGTTCCTCGATTGCGGGGAATCAGCCCCAGCATTTT.

Many counts were recorded for this clonotype. The rearrangement joins TRBV10-2 to TRBJ1-4; TRBD1 matches at 8 bases. Germline V gene data show CDR1 as WSHSY and CDR2 as SAAADI. Germline trimming cut 8 bases from V and 5 bases from J; bases unmatched to any gene: 10. The CDR3 has 15 amino acids. DNA for the CDR3: TGCGCCAGCTTCTCTCCGGGACAGGAAAATGAAAAACTGTTTTTT. This encodes CASFSPGQENEKLFF.

This clonotype occurred many times. The chain joins TRBV3-1 to TRBJ2-2, with no clear D. The length of the CDR3 is 14 residues. The germline V gene encodes CDR1 LGHDT and CDR2 YNNKEL (reference sequence). The V end was cut by 4 bases, the J end by 4 bases, with 10 bases between. In DNA, the CDR3 is TGTGCCAGCAGCCCCCACGTCCTCACCGGGGAGCTGTTTTTT. Protein: CASSPHVLTGELFF.

This clonotype was seen more than once but under ten times. V is TRBV5-1 and J is TRBJ1-5, with TRBD1 matching 8 bases. CDR1 is SGHRS and CDR2 is YFSETQ in the germline V gene. The CDR3 totals 14 residues. After removal of 2 bases from V and 5 bases from J, the junction contained 3 bases not matched to a gene. The CDR3 region is CASSFQGADQPQHF. The CDR3 region has the DNA TGCGCCAGCAGCTTCCAGGGGGCCGATCAGCCCCAGCATTTT.

This clonotype was found many times. The chain is built from TRBV6-6 and TRBJ1-1; D may be TRBD1 (5 bases). V was trimmed by 6 bases and J by 0 bases, leaving 17 bases between them. CDR3 length: 16 residues. Germline V gene sequence: CDR1 MNHNY, CDR2 SVGAGI (reference sequence). The CDR3 loop is CASRGNNQGMNTEAFF. The CDR3, as DNA: TGTGCCAGCAGGGGAAATAACCAGGGTATGAACACTGAAGCTTTCTTT.

This clonotype was recorded at least ten times. J is TRBJ2-3 and V is TRBV20-1; tentative D call: TRBD2 (5 bases). Trimming removed 3 bases at V and 5 bases at J, with 9 bases between. From germline, CDR1 is DFQATT and CDR2 SNEGSKA (reference sequence). The length of the CDR3 is 12 residues. The CDR3 nucleotides read TGCAGTGCTAGTGCGGGCCAAGATACGCAGTATTTT. It translates to CSASAGQDTQYF.

This clonotype was observed at least ten times. The chain has TRBV11-2 and TRBJ2-1; 7 bases are shared with TRBD2. CDR1 is SGHAT, CDR2 FQNNGV, per germline. The CDR3 is 16 residues long. V gave up 3 bases and J gave up 4 bases; unmatched junction bases: 9. This CDR3 is CASSLGRLADYNEQFF. The CDR3 coding sequence is TGTGCCAGCAGCTTGGGTAGGCTAGCGGATTACAATGAGCAGTTCTTC.

Many counts were recorded for this clonotype. The chain carries TRBV27 and TRBJ1-1; D remains unclear. The CDR3 length is 14 residues. The V end lost 4 bases, the J end lost 4 bases, and 13 bases lay between the germline ends. Germline V lookup: CDR1 MNHEY, CDR2 SMNVEV (reference sequence). The CDR3 loop reads CASSYSGITTEAFF. The CDR3 nucleotides are TGTGCCAGCAGTTATTCGGGGATCACCACTGAAGCTTTCTTT.

This clonotype was seen repeatedly, ten times or more. This chain uses TRBV5-5 with TRBJ1-5, with a tentative D call TRBD1 (5 bases). V was cut by 2 bases and J by 3 bases, with 9 bases left in between. The germline V gene encodes CDR1 SGHKS and CDR2 YYEKEE (reference sequence). This CDR3 has 14 amino acids. The chain's CDR3 is CASSFRGNNQPQHF. CDR3 sequence (DNA): TGTGCCAGCAGCTTCCGGGGGAACAATCAGCCCCAGCATTTT.

Ten or more counts support this clonotype. The CDR3 region is CSGARGGGDTEAFF. CDR3 nucleotides: TGCAGTGGCGCCCGCGGGGGAGGCGACACTGAAGCTTTCTTT. The chain combines TRBV20-1 with TRBJ1-1; D is perhaps TRBD1 (5 bases). CDR1 is DFQATT and CDR2 is SNEGSKA in the germline V gene (reference sequence). The CDR3 spans 14 residues. V dropped 7 bases and J dropped 3 bases, with 18 bases sitting between them.

This clonotype has ten or more counts. The chain employs TRBV30 and TRBJ1-6; 7 bases fit TRBD1. V was pared by 2 bases and J by 4 bases, with 5 bases of the junction left unmatched. This CDR3 has 15 residues. Germline V gives CDR1 GTSNPN, CDR2 SVGIG (reference sequence). The CDR3 protein is CAWSIKQGYNSPLHF. CDR3 coding DNA: TGTGCCTGGAGTATTAAACAGGGGTATAATTCACCCCTCCACTTT.

This clonotype was counted at least ten times. This chain connects TRBV7-8 to TRBJ2-5; maybe TRBD1 (6 bases). The CDR3 is 16 amino acids. Germline CDR1 reads SGHVS; CDR2 reads FQNEAQ. V was trimmed by 0 bases and J by 6 bases, leaving 17 bases between them. CDR3 sequence: CASSLASNWQGKTQYF. The CDR3 bases are TGTGCCAGCAGCTTAGCTTCGAACTGGCAGGGGAAGACCCAGTACTTC.

This clonotype was detected many times. V and J are TRBV28 and TRBJ2-3; weak D call: TRBD2 (5 bases). V gave up 5 bases and J gave up 8 bases, with 20 bases separating them. Germline V CDR1 and CDR2: MDHEN, SYDVKM. This CDR3 contains 15 residues. CDR3 DNA sequence: TGTGCCAGCAGTCCCCTGGGTCCCCTTGAGGGTACGCAGTATTTT. Protein product: CASSPLGPLEGTQYF.

This clonotype was recorded many times. The chain employs TRBV5-1 and TRBJ2-3; 12 bases match TRBD2. With 7 bases clipped from V and 6 bases from J, the junction kept 6 bases outside the gene matches. The CDR3 loop spans 14 amino acids. The germline V gene has CDR1 SGHRS and CDR2 YFSETQ. The CDR3 DNA is TGCGCCAGCTCTAGCGGGAGGGCCAGCGATACGCAGTATTTT. Protein sequence: CASSSGRASDTQYF.

This clonotype appeared many times. V and J are TRBV12-3 or TRBV12-4 and TRBJ1-4; no clear D. The CDR3 extends over 14 amino acids. With 3 bases removed from V and 7 bases from J, the gap between germline ends came to 12 bases. CDR3 DNA sequence: TGTGCCAGCAGTTTTCCCGGGGTGACTGAAAAACTGTTTTTT. This encodes CASSFPGVTEKLFF.

This clonotype was seen repeatedly, ten times or more. The chain joins TRBV19 to TRBJ2-1; 12 positions agree with TRBD2. Germline assignment: CDR1 LNHDA and CDR2 SQIVND (reference sequence). This CDR3 spans 18 amino acids. The V segment lost 3 bases and the J segment 4 bases; nucleotides outside the gene matches: 10. The CDR3 reads CASSIHLAGGPGYNEQFF. The CDR3, as DNA: TGTGCCAGTAGTATTCACCTAGCGGGAGGGCCGGGTTACAATGAGCAGTTCTTC.

The sample holds many counts of this clonotype. The chain is built from TRBV30 and TRBJ1-1; D may be TRBD1 (5 bases). CDR1 is GTSNPN and CDR2 is SVGIG in the germline V gene (reference sequence). V lost 5 bases, J lost 1 base, and 8 bases lay in between. The CDR3 runs to 12 residues. The CDR3 reads CAWDTGNTEAFF. CDR3 DNA: TGTGCCTGGGATACAGGGAACACTGAAGCTTTCTTT. The full variable domain, its missing parts supplied by reference TRBV30 and TRBJ1-1, is SQTIHQWPATLVQPVGSPLSLECTVEGTSNPNLYWYRQAAGRGLQLLFYSVGIGQISSEVPQNLSASRPQDRQFILSSKKLLLSDSGFYLCAWDTGNTEAFFGQGTRLTVV.

This clonotype was counted at least ten times. V and J are TRBV10-3 and TRBJ1-1; D gene uncertain. Germline lookup yields CDR1 ENHRY and CDR2 SYGVKD. V was pared by 7 bases and J by 1 base, with 13 bases between. CDR3 length equals 14 residues. The CDR3 sequence: CAITTSGTNTEAFF. The CDR3 DNA sequence: TGTGCCATCACCACCTCTGGCACGAACACTGAAGCTTTCTTT.

This clonotype appeared many times. In DNA, the CDR3 is TGCAGCGTTGCCGGGGACAGGGATACCGGGGAGCTGTTTTTT. Translated: CSVAGDRDTGELFF. This rearrangement joins TRBV29-1 to TRBJ2-2; 9 bases map to TRBD1. CDR1 and CDR2 (germline): SQVTM, ANQGSEA. This CDR3 is 14 amino acids long. Trimming removed 4 bases from V and 5 bases from J; junction bases left unmatched: 5.

This clonotype was detected ten times or more. The chain recombines TRBV7-3 with TRBJ2-1; 12 nucleotides align to TRBD2. Losses at the gene ends were 4 bases for V and 5 bases for J; bases not matched to a gene: 6. The CDR3 is 16 residues long. Germline lookup yields CDR1 SGHTA and CDR2 FQGTGA. The CDR3 region has the DNA TGTGCCAGCAGCTCACAGACTAGCGGGAGCCACAATGAGCAGTTCTTC. Its translation: CASSSQTSGSHNEQFF.

This chain's CDR3 is CATRRGSGANVLTF. As DNA, the CDR3 is TGTGCCACCCGTCGGGGTTCAGGGGCCAACGTCCTGACTTTC. The chain is built from TRBV6-5 and TRBJ2-6, with D possibly TRBD2 on 5 matching bases. The V end was cut by 10 bases, the J end by 4 bases, with 14 bases between. CDR1 MNHEY and CDR2 SVGAGI come from the germline V gene. The CDR3 has 14 amino acids.

In this sample, this clonotype turned up many times. The chain joins TRBV29-1 to TRBJ1-2, with a tentative D call TRBD1 (5 bases). V lost 5 bases and J 0 bases, leaving 10 bases between the germline ends. The CDR3 consists of 13 residues. Germline V gene data show CDR1 as SQVTM and CDR2 as ANQGSEA. This CDR3 is CSVRTHSNYGYTF. The CDR3 coding sequence is TGCAGCGTTCGGACACACTCTAACTATGGCTACACCTTC.

The chain combines TRBV3-1 with TRBJ2-3; tentatively, D is TRBD1 or TRBD2 (5 bases each). The germline V and J ends were trimmed by 1 base and 2 bases, with 16 bases remaining between them. Germline CDR1 and CDR2: LGHDT and YNNKEL (reference sequence). The CDR3 has 17 amino acids. This CDR3 is CASSQAQTGTPTDTQYF. The DNA of the CDR3 is TGTGCCAGCAGCCAAGCTCAGACGGGGACCCCCACAGATACGCAGTATTTT.

This clonotype was recorded many times. The chain joins TRBV29-1 to TRBJ1-2; 10 bases are shared with TRBD1. With V trimmed by 6 bases and J by 10 bases, 17 bases remained unmatched. The CDR3 totals 15 residues. The V gene's germline CDR1 is SQVTM and CDR2 ANQGSEA. CDR3 sequence (DNA): TGCAGCGTGGCCCTCGGGACAGGGGCCACTTCGTCCTACACCTTC. Residues: CSVALGTGATSSYTF.

At least ten counts were recorded for this clonotype. The rearrangement links TRBV3-2 to TRBJ2-1; the D call TRBD1 from the table was never checked on the DNA. TRBV3-2 is recorded as a pseudogene. There are 18 residues in the CDR3. CDR3 in amino acids: CASSQLPPAQSFYNEQFF. As DNA, the CDR3 is TGTGCCAGCAGCCAACTTCCCCCGGCCCAGAGCTTCTACAATGAGCAGTTCTTC.

This clonotype has at least ten counts. The J gene is TRBJ1-1, the V gene TRBV30; D may be TRBD1 (6 bases). Looked up from germline, CDR1 is GTSNPN and CDR2 is SVGIG (reference sequence). The V end was cut by 5 bases, the J end by 2 bases, with 18 bases between. CDR3 length: 15 amino acids. The CDR3 bases are TGTGCCTGGCGACGCCGCGGGACATTAAACACTGAAGCTTTCTTT. It codes for CAWRRRGTLNTEAFF.

This clonotype was seen repeatedly, ten times or more. The V call is TRBV24-1, the J call TRBJ2-7; D is uncertain. Germline V CDR1 and CDR2: KGHDR, SFDVKD. The V and J ends lost 3 bases and 1 base respectively, with 15 bases between them. The length of the CDR3 is 16 residues. The CDR3 bases are TGTGCCACCAGTGATCCCGACTCACGAGGATCCTACGAGCAGTACTTC. Amino acid sequence: CATSDPDSRGSYEQYF.

This clonotype has at least ten counts. V is TRBV12-3 or TRBV12-4 and J is TRBJ1-5; D is unclear. V was cut by 6 bases and J by 4 bases, with 10 bases left in between. The CDR3 has 13 residues. In nucleotides, the CDR3 is TGTGCCAGCAGCGCCCCACCTAATCAGCCCCAGCATTTT. Its protein is CASSAPPNQPQHF.

This clonotype has at least ten counts. The gene calls are TRBV18 and TRBJ1-2; tentatively, D is TRBD1 (5 bases). V lost 3 bases and J lost 6, with 14 bases in between. This CDR3 comprises 14 residues. CDR1 is KGHSH and CDR2 is LQKENI in the germline V gene. CDR3 DNA: TGTGCCAGCTCACCGAAGAGGCAGGGTGATGGCTACACCTTC. Protein: CASSPKRQGDGYTF.